This TCR beta chain was profiled in a study of radiotherapy plus CTLA-4 blockade in lung cancer. Overall study context: There were objective responses in 15% to 20% of patients, and around 32% had disease control. Notes on the study in general: There was expansion of tumor-derived TCR clones in blood after radiotherapy plus ipilimumab. Response, reportedly, was best predicted by interferon-beta along with early blood T cell clone dynamics.

With 5 bases removed from V and 2 bases from J, the gap between germline ends came to 21 bases. Germline V gene data show CDR1 as SEHNR and CDR2 as FQNEAQ (reference sequence). The CDR3 is 17 residues long. As regards this clone: Its antigen remains unknown.

Measured with immunoSEQ multiplex PCR; TCRdb has only the in-frame clones, and not every one. The top ten clones hold 16% of a sample with some 60,000 clones, 65% to 80% of them seen once. This TCR derives from a human donor with non-small cell lung cancer who had a complete response to radiotherapy plus ipilimumab. The source material was peripheral blood, sampled from a patient treated with radiotherapy plus ipilimumab. The chain has TRBV7-9 and TRBJ1-2; no reliable D call. CDR3 amino acids: CASSPRLRSASNYGYTF. CDR3 DNA sequence: TGTGCCAGCAGCCCCCGACTTCGGTCCGCATCCAACTATGGCTACACCTTC.